This TCR beta chain was documented in a study of glioma-infiltrating T cells. Study observations and caveats: Only very few CDR3 sequences appeared in both tissue and blood. Above-expected tissue-blood divergence occurred in all gliomas, most in low-grade ones.

The iRepertoire nested amplicon-rescue multiplex PCR amplified TCR alpha and beta CDR3s from RNA. For one-step reverse transcription and amplification, roughly 85-450 ng of tissue mRNA or PBMC total RNA was used. MiXCR, applied by TCRdb to the multiplex PCR reads, yields one record per CDR3 protein. The sample contains about 140,000 distinct CDR3 sequences, around 40% of which appear only once. With regard to this clonotype: The antigen remains undetermined.

The source of this sequence is a human donor with low-grade glioma or glioblastoma, undergoing nonglioma brain surgery, or in good health (not recorded which). The sample comprised glioma tissue, nonneoplastic brain tissue, or PBMCs (not recorded which).

The CDR3 DNA is TGTGCCAGCACCCGAGGGACTAGCTCGGGGACCCAGTACTTC. It specifies CASTRGTSSGTQYF. The chain has TRBV6-2 or TRBV6-3 and TRBJ2-5, with 9 bases lining up with TRBD2. The J segment lost 7 bases and the V segment lost 7 bases, leaving 10 bases of the junction unmatched. The CDR3 length is 14 residues. The germline gives CDR1 MNHEY, CDR2 SVGEGT.